This T cell receptor (beta chain) was sequenced during a study of Graves' ophthalmopathy and Graves' hyperthyroidism. Study details: Peripheral blood sampling occurred at initial diagnosis, before any treatment.

Findings and caveats of the study: Most clonotypes expanded in thyroid above 0.001 frequency were present in blood too.

RNA transcripts provided the template for amplifying TCR beta CDR3 regions. First-round RT-PCR used HTBI primers; second-round multiplex PCR followed. TCRdb re-called the multiplex PCR reads with MiXCR, one entry per CDR3 protein. Seen here are 350,000 to 450,000 distinct CDR3 sequences, 15% to 20% observed once, and the top ten hold 1.6%. The CDR3 spans 15 residues. Germline V gene sequence: CDR1 MNHEY, CDR2 SVGAGI. With 4 bases removed from V and 1 base from J, the gap between germline ends came to 13 bases. Many counts were recorded for this clonotype. Its antigen is currently unknown. Donors with ophthalmopathy: moderate-to-severe activity, CAS ≥3, NOSPECS ≥4, duration under 3 months. It was on clinical symptoms, serum thyroxine, TRAb, thyroid ultrasound and orbital computed tomography that diagnosis relied.

The rearrangement links TRBV6-5 to TRBJ1-1; D call uncertain. The material sequenced was peripheral blood. The TCR originated in a woman under 30 with Graves' ophthalmopathy. CDR3: CASSWSPSTNTEAFF. The CDR3 nucleotides read TGTGCCAGCAGTTGGAGTCCTTCGACGAACACTGAAGCTTTCTTT.